The rows below give T cell receptor beta chains drawn from one sample of a study of CD8+ T cells in alopecia areata. Clones were read by immunoSEQ multiplex PCR, and TCRdb kept only the in-frame ones, dropping some. The sample has roughly 200,000 clones, under 40% seen once; the top ten hold around 0.48%. Specimen: CD4+ T cells sorted from blood, collected at roughly week 30, from a patient treated with tofacitinib. Receptors were obtained from a human donor with alopecia areata. The CDR3 runs from the conserved cysteine through the conserved F or W. The order of the fields is V gene, D gene, J gene, clone size, CDR3 DNA, CDR3 protein. A D gene is named only where the DNA matches it firmly. For some rows the clone size is stated as once, few or many, or as a class when expanded; others skip it.

TRBV5-1	TRBD2	TRBJ2-3	many	TGCGCCAGCAGCTTCGCCCTTCGACTAGCGGGGAGAACAGATACGCAGTATTTT	CASSFALRLAGRTDTQYF
TRBV18	NA	TRBJ2-3	NA	TGTGCCAGCTCACCCCTTACCACAGATACGCAGTATTTT	CASSPLTTDTQYF
TRBV11-2	NA	TRBJ2-5	NA	TGTGCCAGCAGCCCGGGGCCAGGCCAAGAGACCCAGTACTTC	CASSPGPGQETQYF
TRBV2	NA	TRBJ2-7	NA	TGTGCCAGCAGTGGACGACAGTACTACGAGCAGTACTTC	CASSGRQYYEQYF
TRBV7-9	NA	TRBJ2-7	NA	TGTGCCAGCGGAGGTTCCTACGAGCAGTACTTC	CASGGSYEQYF
TRBV6-5	NA	TRBJ1-6	few	TGTGCCAGCAGCCCCGGCCGATCACCCCTCCACTTT	CASSPGRSPLHF
TRBV9	NA	TRBJ2-1	NA	TGTGCCAGCATGAAAGGGGAACAAATTTACAATGAGCAGTTCTTC	CASMKGEQIYNEQFF
TRBV7-8	NA	TRBJ1-3	NA	TGTGCCAGCAGCCCAGGTGCGGGAACCCCGGGAAACACCATATATTTT	CASSPGAGTPGNTIYF
TRBV11-2	NA	TRBJ1-2	few	TGTGCCAGCAGCTTCCGGGCAGGGGATGGCTACACCTTC	CASSFRAGDGYTF
TRBV7-9	NA	TRBJ2-1	NA	TGTGCCAGCAGCCCGCTGGGGCTAGCAGACAATGAGCAGTTCTTC	CASSPLGLADNEQFF
TRBV28	TRBD2	TRBJ2-1	few	TGTGCCAGCAGTGCCCCAGTCGGGGGGGCCTACAATGAGCAGTTCTTC	CASSAPVGGAYNEQFF
TRBV5-1	TRBD1	TRBJ2-1	NA	TGCGCCAGCAGCTTGGCCGGGACAGGGGGCGTTGAGCAGTTCTTC	CASSLAGTGGVEQFF
TRBV5-1	TRBD1	TRBJ2-7	NA	TGCGCCAGCAGCTTGGGGGGACAGATCATATACGAGCAGTACTTC	CASSLGGQIIYEQYF
TRBV19	NA	TRBJ1-2	NA	TGTGCCAGTAGTATCGGGGGAAATGGCTACACCTTC	CASSIGGNGYTF
TRBV29-1	NA	TRBJ1-1	NA	TGCAGCGTTGTGTTGGTGAACACTGAAGCTTTCTTT	CSVVLVNTEAFF
TRBV6-5	NA	TRBJ1-3	NA	TGTGCCAGCAGTTACTCCACAGGGAGCTCTGGAAACACCATATATTTT	CASSYSTGSSGNTIYF
TRBV2	NA	TRBJ1-1	NA	TGTGCCAGCAGTGAACATGGGACGAACACTGAAGCTTTCTTT	CASSEHGTNTEAFF
TRBV29-1	NA	TRBJ2-1	few	TGCAGCGGCCAAAGGGGTGGGGACGGGCAGTTCTTC	CSGQRGGDGQFF
TRBV5-1	TRBD1	TRBJ2-3	NA	TGCGCCAGCAGCCTACTGACAGGACAGGTAGATACGCAGTATTTT	CASSLLTGQVDTQYF
TRBV7-9	NA	TRBJ2-3	few	TGTGCCAGCAGGGGGGCCACAGATACGCAGTATTTT	CASRGATDTQYF
TRBV6-6	TRBD1	TRBJ2-7	NA	TGTGCCAGCAGATCCCCTACACAGGGGGCAAACAACGAGCAGTACTTC	CASRSPTQGANNEQYF
TRBV9	NA	TRBJ1-3	few	TGTGCCAGCAACACTCCAGGCGACAGCTCTGGAAACACCATATATTTT	CASNTPGDSSGNTIYF
TRBV7-9	NA	TRBJ2-2	NA	TGTGCCAGCAGTCCTACTATACAGGGACGCGGGGAGCTGTTTTTT	CASSPTIQGRGELFF
TRBV5-6	NA	TRBJ1-1	few	TGTGCCAGCAGCTTGCTCTCCACGGAAGCTTTCTTT	CASSLLSTEAFF
TRBV29-1	NA	TRBJ2-7	NA	TGCAGCGTTGGTTATACAGGGATGGGCCGTCGGTGGGAGCAGTACTTC	CSVGYTGMGRRWEQYF
TRBV4-1	TRBD2	TRBJ2-7	NA	TGCGCCAGCGGGGTCGGAGCGGGAGTGTACGAGCAGTACTTC	CASGVGAGVYEQYF
TRBV5-1	TRBD1	TRBJ2-3	NA	TGCGCCAGCAGCTTGGGGGACAGGGGAACAGATACGCAGTATTTT	CASSLGDRGTDTQYF
TRBV25-1	TRBD1	TRBJ1-5	few	TGTGCCAGCAGTGGGGGGACAGGGGAGGGCAATCAGCCCCAGCATTTT	CASSGGTGEGNQPQHF
TRBV5-6	NA	TRBJ2-2	few	TGTGCCAGCAGCTTCAGGGGCTTAAACACCGGGGAGCTGTTTTTT	CASSFRGLNTGELFF
TRBV29-1	NA	TRBJ2-1	NA	TGCAGCGTTGAAGCGGGAGCATACAATGAGCAGTTCTTC	CSVEAGAYNEQFF
TRBV5-1	NA	TRBJ2-1	NA	TGCGCCAGCAGCTTGCAACAGGGCTCCTACAATGAGCAGTTCTTC	CASSLQQGSYNEQFF
TRBV6-6	NA	TRBJ1-2	few	TGTGCCAGCAGTCCTGGGAACTATGGCTACACCTTC	CASSPGNYGYTF
TRBV14	NA	TRBJ2-1	few	TGTGCCAGCAGCCAAGATCTTTACAGGGAGCAGTTCTTC	CASSQDLYREQFF
TRBV14	NA	TRBJ1-2	NA	TGTGCCAGCAGCCAACAGAATAACTATGGCTACACCTTC	CASSQQNNYGYTF
TRBV7-3	NA	TRBJ1-1	few	TGTGCCAGCAGCTTAACGACAGAGACTGAAGCTTTCTTT	CASSLTTETEAFF
TRBV4-1	NA	TRBJ2-3	once	TGCGCCAGCAGCCAAGCTAGCTGGGGTAGCACAGATACGCAGTATTTT	CASSQASWGSTDTQYF
TRBV10-2	NA	TRBJ2-2	NA	TGCGCCAGCAGTGTTTCCCACAGCCCCTGGAGTACCGGGGAGCTGTTTTTT	CASSVSHSPWSTGELFF
TRBV5-5	NA	TRBJ2-3	many	TGTGCCAGCAGCTTGGAAACTCGGGGGCCGAGCACAGATACGCAGTATTTT	CASSLETRGPSTDTQYF
TRBV6-5	NA	TRBJ1-6	NA	TGTGCCAGCGGCCACGGACAGCACTCTCGATCACCCCTCCACTTT	CASGHGQHSRSPLHF
TRBV6-1	NA	TRBJ2-3	NA	TGTGCCAGCAGTGAAATGAGCCTCACTAGCACAGATACGCAGTATTTT	CASSEMSLTSTDTQYF
TRBV4-1	NA	TRBJ2-7	NA	TGCGCCAGCAGCCAACCGGGCCTCAGGGAGCAGTACTTC	CASSQPGLREQYF
TRBV6-6	NA	TRBJ1-5	NA	TGTGCCAGCAGTCCCGGGACACCAAACAATCAGCCCCAGCATTTT	CASSPGTPNNQPQHF
TRBV6-5	NA	TRBJ2-1	few	TGTGCCAGCAGTTACTCGAGGACAGGGAGGGCCGCTGAGCAGTTCTTC	CASSYSRTGRAAEQFF
TRBV15	NA	TRBJ2-5	NA	TGTGCCACCACCCGAACAGGGTTACAAGAGACCCAGTACTTC	CATTRTGLQETQYF
TRBV27	TRBD1	TRBJ1-2	NA	TGTGCCAGCAGTTCCGGACAGGGAATGGATGGCTACACCTTC	CASSSGQGMDGYTF
TRBV6-5	NA	TRBJ2-3	NA	TGTGCCAGCAGTTACTCGTCAGCGGGCGAAACAGATACGCAGTATTTT	CASSYSSAGETDTQYF
TRBV6-1	TRBD2	TRBJ2-3	few	TGTGCCAGCAGTGAAGATAGTCTAGCGGGGGGAAGGTCAGATACGCAGTATTTT	CASSEDSLAGGRSDTQYF
TRBV14	NA	TRBJ1-1	NA	TGTGCCAGCAGCCACAGTATGAACACTGAAGCTTTCTTT	CASSHSMNTEAFF
TRBV14	NA	TRBJ2-7	few	TGTGCCAGCAGACAGTGGGGCGAGCAGTACTTC	CASRQWGEQYF
TRBV6-5	NA	TRBJ1-1	NA	TGTGCCAGCACTGGCCTGAACACTGAAGCTTTCTTT	CASTGLNTEAFF
TRBV2	TRBD2	TRBJ2-3	NA	TGTGCCAGCAGCCGGGGACTAGCGGGGACAGATACGCAGTATTTT	CASSRGLAGTDTQYF
TRBV6-5	TRBD2	TRBJ2-1	NA	TGTGCCAGCAGGGCAAGCGGGAGGATGTTCAATGAGCAGTTCTTC	CASRASGRMFNEQFF
TRBV7-9	NA	TRBJ2-7	many	TGTGCCAGCAGCTTAAGCCAGACCTACGAGCAGTACTTC	CASSLSQTYEQYF
TRBV9	NA	TRBJ1-5	NA	TGTGCCAGCAGCGTAGCGGACAGACCCAATTCGCCCCAGCATTTT	CASSVADRPNSPQHF
TRBV30	NA	TRBJ2-3	NA	TGTGCCTGGAGTAGGACTGAGTATACGCAGTATTTT	CAWSRTEYTQYF
TRBV30	TRBD1	TRBJ1-2	NA	TGTGCCTGGTCCCAACAGGGGGCGGTGGGCTACACCTTC	CAWSQQGAVGYTF
TRBV27	NA	TRBJ1-5	NA	TGTGCCAGCAGTTTCCCGAATCAGCCCCAGCATTTT	CASSFPNQPQHF
TRBV5-4	NA	TRBJ1-2	NA	TGTGCCAGCAGCTCCGGGACACCCGACACCTTC	CASSSGTPDTF